This T cell receptor (beta chain) emerged from a study of blood T cell repertoires in COVID-19. V was pared by 7 bases and J by 4 bases, with 12 bases between. Germline assignment: CDR1 WNHNN and CDR2 SYGVQD (reference sequence). The CDR3 contains 13 residues. Here immunoSEQ multiplex PCR was the method, and the copy in TCRdb shows in-frame clones only, minus some. Among around 72,000 clones listed, roughly four fifths were seen once. Sequenced: peripheral blood. The clonotype originates from a woman aged 55-70 years with acute or convalescent COVID-19. The chain links TRBV10-1 to TRBJ2-3; TRBD1 might be the D (5 bases). CDR3 protein: CASMQGLADTQYF. The CDR3 region has the DNA TGCGCCAGCATGCAGGGTTTGGCAGATACGCAGTATTTT.